One and the same sample provided the 2 T cell receptor beta chains below, sequenced in a study of CD8+CD57+ T cells in acquired aplastic anemia. Genomic DNA templated the TCR beta VDJ and CDR3 profiling. In TCRdb, the reads were re-called with MiXCR into one record per CDR3 protein. The sample has under 200,000 distinct CDR3 sequences; approximately 60% are singletons. Sequenced material: sorted CD4+, CD8+, or CD8+CD57+ T cells (not recorded which) from PBMCs. These receptor sequences come from a human donor in good health.

The rearrangement joins TRBV29-1 to TRBJ2-7; D unclear. The CDR3 has 12 amino acids. V lost 4 bases to trimming and J lost 6 bases, with 13 bases between them. Germline V CDR1 and CDR2: SQVTM, ANQGSEA. The CDR3 sequence is CSVAPGRAEQYF. The CDR3 region has the DNA TGCAGCGTTGCGCCGGGTCGGGCCGAGCAGTACTTC.

The chain carries TRBV7-9 and TRBJ2-7; no definite D call. Trimming removed 4 bases at V and 5 bases at J, with 21 bases between. The length of the CDR3 is 16 residues. Germline CDR1 SEHNR, CDR2 FQNEAQ (reference sequence). The CDR3 protein is CASSSDAGWSPHEQYF. CDR3 coding DNA: TGTGCCAGCAGCTCGGACGCAGGATGGTCCCCCCACGAGCAGTACTTC.